Shown below are 5 T cell receptor beta chains from a single sample sequenced in a study of blood T cell repertoires in COVID-19. The table came from immunoSEQ multiplex PCR; TCRdb's copy has only in-frame clones and leaves some out. The repertoire holds about 390,000 clones, with approximately 90% as singletons. Sequencing was performed on PBMCs or T cells enriched from blood (not recorded which). These receptors were obtained from a woman aged 45-65 years who had recovered from COVID-19.

The chain carries TRBV30 and TRBJ1-2, with TRBD1 matching over 8 bases. The J segment lost 6 bases and the V segment lost 0 bases, leaving 6 bases of the junction unmatched. CDR3 length: 14 amino acids. Germline V gives CDR1 GTSNPN, CDR2 SVGIG (reference sequence). The CDR3 nucleotides read TGTGCCTGGAGTGTATGGTGGACAGGGAATGGCTACACCTTC. The encoded protein is CAWSVWWTGNGYTF.

This clone appeared a few times. CDR3 region: CASSQGPNTGELFF. The DNA of the CDR3 is TGTGCCAGTTCCCAGGGGCCGAACACCGGGGAGCTGTTTTTT. The rearrangement joins TRBV19 to TRBJ2-2, with a tentative D call TRBD1 (6 bases). Germline lookup yields CDR1 LNHDA and CDR2 SQIVND (reference sequence). The CDR3 sequence is 14 residues long. Trimming took off 8 bases at V and 0 bases at J, with 10 bases between the two ends. The variable domain in full, completed from reference TRBV19 and TRBJ2-2, reads DGGITQSPKYLFRKEGQNVTLSCEQNLNHDAMYWYRQDPGQGLRLIYYSQIVNDFQKGDIAEGYSVSREKKESFPLTVTSAQKNPTAFYLCASSQGPNTGELFFGEGSRLTVL.

This chain uses TRBV7-9 with TRBJ1-4; 11 positions match TRBD1. With 6 bases clipped from V and 6 bases from J, the junction kept 6 bases outside the gene matches. The germline V gene has CDR1 SEHNR and CDR2 FQNEAQ (reference sequence). This CDR3 spans 15 amino acids. This chain's CDR3 is CASRQRGQGDEKLFF. DNA of the CDR3: TGTGCCAGCAGGCAAAGGGGACAGGGGGATGAAAAACTGTTTTTT.

The J gene is TRBJ1-2, the V gene TRBV30; D is undetermined. V lost 5 bases to trimming and J lost 5 bases, with 9 bases between them. CDR1 and CDR2 from the germline V gene are GTSNPN and SVGIG (reference sequence). The CDR3 is made up of 11 amino acids. CDR3 residues: CAWASVYGYTF. Written as DNA, the CDR3 is TGTGCCTGGGCCTCGGTTTATGGCTACACCTTC.

The rearrangement links TRBV2 to TRBJ1-2; TRBD1 agrees at 10 bases. CDR3 length: 14 residues. V shed 6 bases, J shed 8 bases, and the junction held 9 bases outside the gene matches. The V gene's germline CDR1 is SNHLY and CDR2 FYNNEI. The CDR3 protein is CASSGDRGVPGYTF. The CDR3 DNA follows: TGTGCCAGCAGCGGGGACAGGGGAGTCCCGGGCTACACCTTC.